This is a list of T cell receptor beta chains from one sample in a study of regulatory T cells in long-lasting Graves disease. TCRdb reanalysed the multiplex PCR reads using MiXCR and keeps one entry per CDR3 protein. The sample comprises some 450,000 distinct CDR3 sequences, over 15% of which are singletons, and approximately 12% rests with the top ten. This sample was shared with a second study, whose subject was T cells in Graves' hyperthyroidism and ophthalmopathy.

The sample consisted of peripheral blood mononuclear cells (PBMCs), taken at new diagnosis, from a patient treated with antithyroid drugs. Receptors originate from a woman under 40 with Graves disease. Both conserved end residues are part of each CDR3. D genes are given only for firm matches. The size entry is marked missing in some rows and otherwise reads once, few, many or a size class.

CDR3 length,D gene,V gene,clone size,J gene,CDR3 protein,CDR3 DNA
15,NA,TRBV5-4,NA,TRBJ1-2,CASSLAMFEWFGYTF,TGTGCCAGCAGCTTGGCCATGTTCGAGTGGTTTGGCTACACCTTC
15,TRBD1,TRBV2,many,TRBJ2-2,CASTFRTGNTGELFF,TGTGCCAGCACCTTTCGGACAGGGAACACCGGGGAGCTGTTTTTT
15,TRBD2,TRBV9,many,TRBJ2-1,CASSVGLADYNEQFF,TGTGCCAGCAGCGTAGGACTAGCGGACTACAATGAGCAGTTCTTC
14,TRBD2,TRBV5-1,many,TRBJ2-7,CASSERTSIYEQYF,TGCGCCAGCAGTGAAAGGACTAGTATCTACGAGCAGTACTTC
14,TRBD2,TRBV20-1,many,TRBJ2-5,CSARLRLASETQYF,TGCAGTGCTAGGCTAAGACTAGCTAGCGAGACCCAGTACTTC
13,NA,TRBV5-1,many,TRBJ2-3,CASSFRGGDTQYF,TGCGCCAGCAGCTTCCGAGGAGGAGATACGCAGTATTTT
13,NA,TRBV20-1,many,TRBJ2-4,CSADYGAKNIQYF,TGCAGTGCGGACTATGGGGCCAAAAACATTCAGTACTTC
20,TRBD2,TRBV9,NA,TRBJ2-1,CASSLLEMAGGPPPYNEQFF,TGTGCCAGCAGCCTGCTTGAAATGGCGGGAGGGCCCCCGCCTTACAATGAGCAGTTCTTC
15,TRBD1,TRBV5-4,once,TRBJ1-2,CASSYEDRGLYGCTF,TGTGCCAGCAGTTATGAGGACAGGGGGCTTTATGGCTGCACCTTC
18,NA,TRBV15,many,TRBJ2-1,CATSRDTPGREWLDEQFF,TGTGCCACCAGCAGAGATACGCCCGGCAGGGAATGGCTGGATGAGCAGTTCTTC
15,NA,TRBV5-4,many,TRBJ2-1,CASSPALGQDNEQFF,TGTGCCAGCAGCCCCGCCCTAGGCCAAGACAATGAGCAGTTCTTC
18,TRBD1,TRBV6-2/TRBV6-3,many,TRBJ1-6,CASSYPDRIGVGNSPLHF,TGTGCCAGCAGTTATCCGGACAGGATCGGTGTGGGTAATTCACCCCTCCACTTT
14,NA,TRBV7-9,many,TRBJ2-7,CASSPRRYPYEQYF,TGTGCCAGCAGCCCGAGAAGGTATCCCTACGAGCAGTACTTC